These 26 T cell receptor beta chains came from one sample sequenced in a study of identical twins' blood T cells. TCRdb recomputed calls from the 5' RACE reads with MiXCR, one row per CDR3 protein. Here the sample spans 300,000 to 400,000 distinct CDR3 sequences, under 30% being singletons. The specimen was PBMCs. The receptors shown here come from a woman between 18 and 50 years old in good health.

The rearrangement uses TRBV29-1 and TRBJ1-1; 7 bases are shared with TRBD1. Unmatched junction bases numbered 9, after V lost 4 bases and J lost 4 bases. Germline values: CDR1 SQVTM, CDR2 ANQGSEA. The CDR3 contains 14 residues. CDR3 bases: TGCAGCGTTGGACAGGGAGGAAGGAGCACTGAAGCTTTCTTT. Its protein is CSVGQGGRSTEAFF.

This clonotype was found a few times. This chain joins TRBV10-3 and TRBJ2-7; weak D call: TRBD2 (6 bases). CDR3 size: 14 residues. V was cut by 3 bases and J by 4 bases, with 13 bases left in between. Germline lookup yields CDR1 ENHRY and CDR2 SYGVKD. The CDR3 spells CAISDSWGEYEQYF. CDR3 DNA sequence: TGTGCCATCAGTGATAGCTGGGGGGAATACGAGCAGTACTTC.

J is TRBJ1-1 and V is TRBV19, with 10 bases lining up with TRBD1. The germline gives CDR1 LNHDA, CDR2 SQIVND (reference sequence). The V segment lost 10 bases and the J segment 4 bases; nucleotides outside the gene matches: 3. The CDR3 spans 12 residues. The CDR3 sequence is CATWTGGTEAFF. For the CDR3, the DNA is TGTGCCACATGGACAGGGGGCACTGAAGCTTTCTTT.

This clonotype came up a few times. The chain links TRBV5-1 to TRBJ1-2; 8 nucleotides align to TRBD1. V was clipped by 4 bases and J by 8 bases; unmatched bases: 10. Germline V CDR1 and CDR2: SGHRS, YFSETQ. This CDR3 contains 14 residues. CDR3 sequence reads: CASSIGQGGRGYTF. CDR3 DNA: TGCGCCAGCAGCATTGGACAGGGAGGCCGAGGCTACACCTTC.

The chain uses TRBV5-6 and TRBJ2-5, with no clear D. V was shortened by 4 bases and J by 2 bases, with 21 bases between the two germline ends. This CDR3 has 17 amino acids. Germline CDR1 reads SGHDT; CDR2 reads YYEEEE. CDR3: CASSLNALTKLQETQYF. In nucleotides, the CDR3 is TGTGCCAGCAGCCTAAACGCCCTAACAAAACTTCAAGAGACCCAGTACTTC.

The genes are TRBV29-1 and TRBJ1-2; D is ambiguous. Deletions cut 1 base from V and 3 bases from J, with 12 bases between. The CDR3 has 14 amino acids. CDR1 is SQVTM, CDR2 ANQGSEA, per germline. The CDR3 is CSVEGLRRDYGYTF. The CDR3 DNA is TGCAGCGTTGAAGGTCTCAGGAGGGACTATGGCTACACCTTC. The variable domain in full, completed from reference TRBV29-1 and TRBJ1-2, reads SAVISQKPSRDICQRGTSLTIQCQVDSQVTMMFWYRQQPGQSLTLIATANQGSEATYESGFVIDKFPISRPNLTFSTLTVSNMSPEDSSIYLCSVEGLRRDYGYTFGSGTRLTVV.

This chain joins TRBV7-9 and TRBJ1-3; D is ambiguous. The CDR3 is 15 amino acids. The V and J ends lost 5 bases and 0 bases respectively, with 11 bases between them. In germline, CDR1 is SEHNR, CDR2 FQNEAQ (reference sequence). Here the CDR3 DNA reads TGTGCCAGCAGCCAAACGGGGAACTCTGGAAACACCATATATTTT. Its translation: CASSQTGNSGNTIYF.

In this sample, this clonotype turned up once. This chain uses TRBV3-1 with TRBJ1-1; D call uncertain. The CDR3 length is 14 residues. Germline CDR1 and CDR2: LGHDT and YNNKEL (reference sequence). V dropped 3 bases and J dropped 1 base, with 9 bases sitting between them. As DNA, the CDR3 is TGTGCCAGCAGCCATAGCGCAGGGAACACTGAAGCTTTCTTT. The encoded protein is CASSHSAGNTEAFF.

The J gene is TRBJ1-4, the V gene TRBV20-1; 7 nucleotides match TRBD1. The CDR3 totals 13 residues. The junction had 8 bases not matched to a gene; V was cut back by 5 bases and J by 8 bases. The V gene's germline CDR1 is DFQATT and CDR2 SNEGSKA (reference sequence). Here the CDR3 DNA reads TGCAGTGCTTGGACAGGACGGGTAGAAAAACTGTTTTTT. Residues: CSAWTGRVEKLFF.

The table lists this clonotype with a few counts. This chain connects TRBV27 to TRBJ1-2; a possible D gene is TRBD1 (5 bases). Deletions cut 0 bases from V and 0 bases from J, with 14 bases between. CDR1 is MNHEY and CDR2 is SMNVEV in the germline V gene (reference sequence). The CDR3 totals 17 residues. The CDR3 loop is CASSLSVGRVANYGYTF. DNA for the CDR3: TGTGCCAGCAGTTTATCCGTCGGCAGGGTAGCTAACTATGGCTACACCTTC.

This clonotype was picked up many times. The V call is TRBV28, the J call TRBJ1-5; TRBD1 matches at 7 bases. V lost 6 bases to trimming and J lost 4 bases; unmatched junction nucleotides: 9. Germline assignment: CDR1 MDHEN and CDR2 SYDVKM. This CDR3 has 15 amino acids. The CDR3 DNA is TGTGCCAGCAGCTTAGCGCTACAGGGGAATCAGCCCCAGCATTTT. Protein sequence: CASSLALQGNQPQHF.

This clonotype was picked up a small number of times. The chain has TRBV20-1 and TRBJ1-5; tentatively, D is TRBD1 (5 bases). Germline V gene sequence: CDR1 DFQATT, CDR2 SNEGSKA (reference sequence). The V end was cut by 4 bases, the J end by 0 bases, with 16 bases between. The CDR3 covers 16 residues. The CDR3 coding sequence is TGCAGTGCTAAAGGGACGGCCCCTTATAGCAATCAGCCCCAGCATTTT. Translating it yields CSAKGTAPYSNQPQHF.

Ten or more counts support this clonotype. The chain joins TRBV5-6 to TRBJ2-3; maybe TRBD2 (5 bases). The V end was cut by 6 bases, the J end by 12 bases, with 26 bases between. CDR1 is SGHDT and CDR2 is YYEEEE in the germline V gene. The CDR3 runs to 15 residues. The CDR3 DNA reads as TGTGCCAGCACCCGAAGAGGGAAGGTTGGGGATTCCCAGTATTTT. Its protein product is CASTRRGKVGDSQYF.

The rearrangement uses TRBV12-3 or TRBV12-4 and TRBJ1-2; D is possibly TRBD1 (5 bases). CDR3 length: 12 residues. Between the trimmed V and J ends, which lost 8 bases and 8 bases, there was a span of 15 bases. CDR3: CASGGRLAGYTF. DNA of the CDR3: TGTGCCAGCGGGGGACGGCTGGCAGGCTACACCTTC.

This clonotype was counted only a few times. The J gene is TRBJ2-7, the V gene TRBV5-1, with D perhaps TRBD2 (5 bases). Trimming left V 4 bases short and J 3 bases short, with 8 bases between. This CDR3 region has 12 residues. Germline V gene sequence: CDR1 SGHRS, CDR2 YFSETQ. CDR3 nucleotides: TGCGCCAGCAGCATTGGGAGCTACGAGCAGTACTTC. Protein product: CASSIGSYEQYF.

This clonotype has only a few counts. The gene calls are TRBV20-1 and TRBJ1-5; D remains ambiguous. The germline V and J ends were trimmed by 6 bases and 3 bases, with 12 bases remaining between them. The CDR3 is made up of 13 amino acids. The germline CDR1 and CDR2 sequences are DFQATT and SNEGSKA (reference sequence). The chain's CDR3 is CSANYRPNQPQHF. The CDR3 nucleotides read TGCAGTGCCAACTACCGGCCCAATCAGCCCCAGCATTTT.

This clonotype has more than one count but fewer than ten. The V gene is TRBV20-1, the J gene TRBJ1-1; 7 positions match TRBD1. Trimming took 8 bases from V and 9 from J; bases not matched to a gene: 9. This CDR3 is 11 amino acids long. Germline V gene data show CDR1 as DFQATT and CDR2 as SNEGSKA (reference sequence). CDR3: CSTNQGGKAFF. DNA for the CDR3: TGCAGTACAAACCAGGGGGGAAAAGCTTTCTTT.

This clonotype was seen many times. The V gene is TRBV7-9, the J gene TRBJ1-1; 8 bases are shared with TRBD1. V shed 3 bases, J shed 3 bases, and the junction held 3 bases outside the gene matches. Looked up from germline, CDR1 is SEHNR and CDR2 is FQNEAQ (reference sequence). The CDR3 runs to 14 residues. DNA for the CDR3: TGTGCCAGCAGCTTTGGACAGGGTGACACTGAAGCTTTCTTT. Its protein product is CASSFGQGDTEAFF.

The chain combines TRBV2 with TRBJ2-1; D not resolved. Germline assignment: CDR1 SNHLY and CDR2 FYNNEI. The length of the CDR3 is 16 residues. With 6 bases removed from V and 0 bases from J, the gap between germline ends came to 15 bases. The CDR3 bases are TGTGCCAGCAGCTCCCTACGGACCGGCTCCTACAATGAGCAGTTCTTC. It codes for CASSSLRTGSYNEQFF. Filled out from reference TRBV2 and TRBJ2-1, the complete variable domain reads EPEVTQTPSHQVTQMGQEVILRCVPISNHLYFYWYRQILGQKVEFLVSFYNNEISEKSEIFDDQFSVERPDGSNFTLKIRSTKLEDSAMYFCASSSLRTGSYNEQFFGPGTRLTVL.

The CDR3 spells CASTLGTRVNTEAFF. CDR3 DNA: TGTGCCAGCACCCTGGGCACGCGGGTGAACACTGAAGCTTTCTTT. The J gene is TRBJ1-1, the V gene TRBV6-2 or TRBV6-3, with no clear D. CDR3 length equals 15 residues. The germline V gene encodes CDR1 MNHEY and CDR2 SVGEGT. The V gene lost 7 bases and the J gene lost 0 bases, with 15 bases spanning the gap.

This clonotype showed up just once. V gene TRBV9 combines with J gene TRBJ2-6; D unresolved. The CDR3 loop spans 15 amino acids. CDR1 and CDR2 (germline): SGDLS, YYNGEE. The V end lost 2 bases, the J end lost 0 bases, and 6 bases lay between the germline ends. The CDR3, as DNA: TGTGCCAGCAGCGTGGGGTTCTCTGGGGCCAACGTCCTGACTTTC. Amino acid sequence: CASSVGFSGANVLTF. Drawing the rest from reference TRBV9 and TRBJ2-6, the complete variable domain is DSGVTQTPKHLITATGQRVTLRCSPRSGDLSVYWYQQSLDQGLQFLIQYYNGEERAKGNILERFSAQQFPDLHSELNLSSLELGDSALYFCASSVGFSGANVLTFGAGSRLTVL.

DNA of the CDR3: TGTGCCAGCAGTTCTCAAAAATACAATGAGCAGTTCTTC. It translates to CASSSQKYNEQFF. The chain links TRBV6-5 to TRBJ2-1; D gene uncertain. The CDR3 is 13 residues long. Deletions cut 4 bases from V and 4 bases from J, with 8 bases between. Germline V gene data show CDR1 as MNHEY and CDR2 as SVGAGI.

This clonotype was observed a handful of times. J is TRBJ2-3 and V is TRBV9; D gene ambiguous. This CDR3 is 14 amino acids long. Trimming cost V 0 bases and J 3 bases, with 8 bases left between them. From germline, CDR1 is SGDLS and CDR2 YYNGEE. The CDR3 loop reads CASSVDAETDTQYF. The CDR3 nucleotides read TGTGCCAGCAGCGTAGACGCGGAAACAGATACGCAGTATTTT.

The chain carries TRBV5-1 and TRBJ1-1; D is perhaps TRBD1 (5 bases). Trimming stripped 4 bases from V and 2 bases from J, with 12 bases between. CDR1 and CDR2 (germline): SGHRS, YFSETQ. CDR3 length: 14 amino acids. This CDR3 is CASSPWDGNTEAFF. CDR3 sequence (DNA): TGCGCCAGCAGCCCTTGGGACGGTAACACTGAAGCTTTCTTT. The full variable domain, with the rest looked up from reference TRBV5-1 and TRBJ1-1, is KAGVTQTPRYLIKTRGQQVTLSCSPISGHRSVSWYQQTPGQGLQFLFEYFSETQRNKGNFPGRFSGRQFSNSRSEMNVSTLELGDSALYLCASSPWDGNTEAFFGQGTRLTVV.

A remark on this clonotype: Sequence at one end of the junction differs from germline and may be a read error. V is TRBV5-5 and J is TRBJ1-5; D gene uncertain. CDR1 and CDR2 (germline): SGHKS, YYEKEE (reference sequence). This CDR3 region has 16 residues. The CDR3 sequence is CANSDGPGYSNQPQHF. CDR3 bases: TGTGCCAACAGCGATGGACCGGGATATAGCAATCAGCCCCAGCATTTT.

This clonotype was found many times. The genes are TRBV2 and TRBJ1-1; 8 bases agree with TRBD1. Germline V CDR1 and CDR2: SNHLY, FYNNEI. The J segment lost 4 bases and the V segment lost 6 bases, leaving 7 bases of the junction unmatched. The CDR3 sequence is 14 residues long. The CDR3 coding sequence is TGTGCCAGCAGGACCAGGGGGCGCGGCACTGAAGCTTTCTTT. Translated: CASRTRGRGTEAFF.